The present T cell receptor beta chain was sequenced within a study of CD8 T cells in ankylosing spondylitis. General observations from the study: Earlier authors reported some of these motif variants in reactive arthritis synovial fluid and blood. Clones linked to disease, bearing a CD8+ phenotype, were relatively rare in peripheral blood.

This CDR3 has 14 residues. Per the germline V gene, CDR1 is SEHNR and CDR2 is FQNEAQ (reference sequence). Between the trimmed V and J ends, which lost 1 base and 0 bases, there was a span of 6 bases. Preparation of TCR beta libraries was done by quantitative 5'-RACE with molecular barcodes. TCRdb reprocessed the 5' RACE reads with MiXCR, giving one entry per CDR3 protein. The sample has 240,000 or so distinct CDR3 sequences, about 10% seen once. This clonotype was found a few times. Its antigen is not known. The sequence derives from a male donor with ankylosing spondylitis or in good health (not recorded which). Sequencing used blood, either unsorted or a sorted T cell fraction (not recorded which). The rearrangement uses TRBV7-9 and TRBJ1-2, with D possibly TRBD1 on 5 matching bases. The CDR3 DNA follows: TGTGCCAGCAGCTTAGTGGGACCTAACTATGGCTACACCTTC. Translation gives CASSLVGPNYGYTF.